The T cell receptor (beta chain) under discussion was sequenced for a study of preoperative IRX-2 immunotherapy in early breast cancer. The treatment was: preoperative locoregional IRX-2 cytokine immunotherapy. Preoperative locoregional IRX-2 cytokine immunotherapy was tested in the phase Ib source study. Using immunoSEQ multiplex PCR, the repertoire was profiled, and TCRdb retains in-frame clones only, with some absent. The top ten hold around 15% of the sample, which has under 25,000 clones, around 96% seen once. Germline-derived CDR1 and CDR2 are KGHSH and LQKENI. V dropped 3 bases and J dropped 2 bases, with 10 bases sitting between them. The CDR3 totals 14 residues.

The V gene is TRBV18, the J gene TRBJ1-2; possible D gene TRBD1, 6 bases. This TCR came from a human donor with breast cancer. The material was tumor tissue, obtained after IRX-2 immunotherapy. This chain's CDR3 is CASSPPTGNYGYTF. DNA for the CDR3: TGTGCCAGCTCACCTCCCACAGGGAACTATGGCTACACCTTC.